This entry lists 18 T cell receptor beta chains sequenced from one sample in a study of cytomegalovirus exposure and HLA in healthy donors. Produced via immunoSEQ multiplex PCR; TCRdb's table is partial and in-frame only. The table records around 71,000 clones, roughly 94% of them present only once. Sample: PBMCs. The receptors were sampled from a man aged 18 to 30 in good health and CMV-seropositive.

The chain carries TRBV2 and TRBJ1-5, with 8 bases fitting TRBD1. CDR1 and CDR2 (germline): SNHLY, FYNNEI. Losses at the gene ends were 7 bases for V and 4 bases for J; bases not matched to a gene: 6. The length of the CDR3 is 14 residues. As DNA, the CDR3 is TGTGCCAGCACCGTCGGACAGGGAAATCAGCCCCAGCATTTT. Translation gives CASTVGQGNQPQHF.

This sequence joins TRBV4-2 and TRBJ2-3; possibly TRBD1 for D (5 bases). Germline V gene data show CDR1 as LGHNA and CDR2 as YNFKEQ. Trimming pared 3 bases from V and 0 bases from J, leaving 10 bases between. This CDR3 has 15 amino acids. The CDR3 DNA reads TGTGCCAGCAGCCAGGGGCACTCTAGCACAGATACGCAGTATTTT. It yields the protein CASSQGHSSTDTQYF.

V is TRBV5-1 and J is TRBJ2-2; 7 bases are a match to TRBD2. Germline V CDR1 and CDR2: SGHRS, YFSETQ. Trimming cost V 3 bases and J 6 bases; bases outside gene matches: 5. This CDR3 is 14 amino acids long. Here the CDR3 reads CASSWGGSSGELFF. The CDR3 DNA reads TGCGCCAGCAGCTGGGGGGGGTCCTCCGGGGAGCTGTTTTTT.

This chain connects TRBV6-5 to TRBJ2-2; D remains ambiguous. CDR3 length equals 13 residues. Germline CDR1 reads MNHEY; CDR2 reads SVGAGI. V dropped 6 bases and J dropped 6 bases, with 11 bases sitting between them. CDR3 nucleotide sequence: TGTGCCAGCAGGGGCACTGTATCCGGGGAGCTGTTTTTT. Its protein product is CASRGTVSGELFF.

This chain connects TRBV7-9 to TRBJ1-5, with D perhaps TRBD1 (6 bases). This CDR3 comprises 15 residues. The germline CDR1 and CDR2 sequences are SEHNR and FQNEAQ (reference sequence). Between the trimmed V and J ends, which lost 5 bases and 4 bases, there was a span of 15 bases. CDR3 region: CASSASTGTNQPQHF. The DNA for the CDR3 is TGTGCCAGCAGCGCCTCGACAGGAACGAATCAGCCCCAGCATTTT.

The chain is built from TRBV7-7 and TRBJ2-1; 12 bases are a match to TRBD2. Germline trimming cut 5 bases from V and 8 bases from J; bases unmatched to any gene: 10. Per the germline V gene, CDR1 is SSHAT and CDR2 is FNYEAQ (reference sequence). The CDR3 runs to 16 residues. CDR3 nucleotide sequence: TGTGCCAGCAGCCTAAGCCGACTAGCGGGGGCTGATGAGCAGTTCTTC. This encodes CASSLSRLAGADEQFF.

This chain links TRBV10-1 with TRBJ2-2; D is uncertain. CDR1 and CDR2 from the germline V gene are WNHNN and SYGVQD (reference sequence). CDR3 length: 14 amino acids. The V end lost 5 bases, the J end lost 2 bases, and 9 bases lay between the germline ends. CDR3 region: CASSKRVNTGELFF. The CDR3 DNA is TGCGCCAGCAGTAAACGAGTCAACACCGGGGAGCTGTTTTTT.

CDR3 protein: CASSQGPLSYEQYF. CDR3 coding DNA: TGCGCCAGCAGCCAAGGCCCCCTATCCTACGAGCAGTACTTC. J is TRBJ2-7 and V is TRBV4-1, with D unclear. This CDR3 region has 14 residues. Trimming took off 1 base at V and 1 base at J, with 8 bases between the two ends. Looked up from germline, CDR1 is MGHRA and CDR2 is YSYEKL.

V is TRBV6-6 and J is TRBJ1-5, with TRBD1 matching 10 bases. CDR1 and CDR2 from the germline V gene are MNHNY and SVGAGI (reference sequence). The CDR3 length is 15 residues. V gave up 1 base and J gave up 7 bases; unmatched junction bases: 4. The CDR3 nucleotides read TGTGCCAGCAGTTACTACCGGGACAGGGGCCAGCCCCAGCATTTT. It translates to CASSYYRDRGQPQHF.

V usage is TRBV11-3 and J usage is TRBJ2-5, with D maybe TRBD2 (5 bases). The CDR3 covers 13 residues. Germline V gene lookup returns CDR1 SGHNT and CDR2 YENEEA. The V end lost 2 bases, the J end lost 5 bases, and 9 bases lay between the germline ends. The CDR3 DNA sequence: TGTGCCAGCAGCTTAAGCGGAGAGGAGACCCAGTACTTC. It yields the protein CASSLSGEETQYF.

The V and J genes are TRBV5-1 and TRBJ2-7; tentatively, D is TRBD1 (6 bases). The V gene's germline CDR1 is SGHRS and CDR2 YFSETQ. V dropped 2 bases and J dropped 2 bases, with 11 bases sitting between them. This CDR3 comprises 14 residues. Here the CDR3 reads CASSFEDSTYEQYF. The CDR3 coding sequence is TGCGCCAGCAGCTTCGAGGACAGCACCTACGAGCAGTACTTC.

The chain employs TRBV6-5 and TRBJ2-7, with 10 bases that match TRBD1. Per germline, CDR1 MNHEY and CDR2 SVGAGI. Germline trimming cut 5 bases from V and 3 bases from J; bases unmatched to any gene: 4. The CDR3 is 14 residues long. CDR3 sequence (DNA): TGTGCCAGCAGTAAAAGGACAGGGGGCTACGAGCAGTACTTC. Amino acid sequence: CASSKRTGGYEQYF.

This chain uses TRBV4-1 with TRBJ1-4; 7 bases agree with TRBD1. Germline V gene data show CDR1 as MGHRA and CDR2 as YSYEKL. The CDR3 covers 15 residues. V lost 1 base to trimming and J lost 7 bases; unmatched junction nucleotides: 6. CDR3 residues: CASSQVGGGGEKLFF. In nucleotides, the CDR3 is TGCGCCAGCAGCCAAGTAGGAGGGGGCGGTGAAAAACTGTTTTTT.

The rearrangement uses TRBV28 and TRBJ2-1, with D possibly TRBD2 on 6 matching bases. The CDR3 extends over 16 amino acids. Trimming left V 5 bases short and J 1 base short, with 15 bases between. Germline CDR1 is MDHEN and CDR2 is SYDVKM. As DNA, the CDR3 is TGTGCCAGCAGTCCATACGGAGCGGGTTCCTACAATGAGCAGTTCTTC. Protein: CASSPYGAGSYNEQFF.

The V call is TRBV9, the J call TRBJ1-2; D uncertain. The V gene lost 0 bases and the J gene lost 8 bases, with 23 bases spanning the gap. Germline CDR1 SGDLS, CDR2 YYNGEE. The CDR3 sequence is 17 residues long. CDR3 amino acids: CASSVELVVSSPEGYTF. The CDR3 DNA follows: TGTGCCAGCAGCGTAGAGTTGGTGGTATCCTCTCCGGAGGGCTACACCTTC.

The rearrangement joins TRBV7-9 to TRBJ1-2; 9 bases are a match to TRBD1. The CDR3 has 14 amino acids. Trimming cost V 5 bases and J 6 bases; bases outside gene matches: 7. Germline CDR1 reads SEHNR; CDR2 reads FQNEAQ (reference sequence). The CDR3 region is CASSDLQGADGYTF. CDR3 DNA: TGTGCCAGCAGCGACCTACAGGGGGCTGATGGCTACACCTTC.

The V and J genes are TRBV6-6 and TRBJ1-5, with a tentative D call TRBD1 (5 bases). This CDR3 spans 15 amino acids. The V gene lost 2 bases and the J gene lost 5 bases, with 13 bases spanning the gap. Per the germline V gene, CDR1 is MNHNY and CDR2 is SVGAGI (reference sequence). The CDR3 region has the DNA TGTGCCAGCAGTTACATAAGGGGAACAGATCAGCCCCAGCATTTT. As protein: CASSYIRGTDQPQHF.

The chain couples TRBV6-5 to TRBJ2-1; D perhaps matches TRBD2 (7 bases). Deletions cut 6 bases from V and 7 bases from J, with 16 bases between. CDR3 size: 14 residues. Germline lookup yields CDR1 MNHEY and CDR2 SVGAGI. CDR3: CASSPGLGGNEQFF. CDR3 DNA sequence: TGTGCCAGCAGCCCTGGACTAGGGGGTAATGAGCAGTTCTTC.